This entry concerns a single T cell receptor beta chain. The data were taken from a study of neoadjuvant anti-PD-1 for oral cavity cancer. Profiled with immunoSEQ multiplex PCR; TCRdb holds only in-frame clones, not every one. Among about 15,000 clones listed, about 70% were seen once. V gave up 2 bases and J gave up 7 bases, with 14 bases separating them. CDR3 length equals 14 residues. The germline CDR1 and CDR2 sequences are MNHNY and SVGAGI (reference sequence). The sequenced sample was PBMCs, obtained before nivolumab (anti-PD-1) treatment. This chain joins TRBV6-6 and TRBJ1-2; D uncertain. The sequence was collected from a person between 40 and 85 years old with oral cavity squamous cell carcinoma. The CDR3 loop reads CASSYGDWAGGYTF. DNA for the CDR3: TGTGCCAGCAGTTACGGTGACTGGGCGGGTGGCTACACCTTC.